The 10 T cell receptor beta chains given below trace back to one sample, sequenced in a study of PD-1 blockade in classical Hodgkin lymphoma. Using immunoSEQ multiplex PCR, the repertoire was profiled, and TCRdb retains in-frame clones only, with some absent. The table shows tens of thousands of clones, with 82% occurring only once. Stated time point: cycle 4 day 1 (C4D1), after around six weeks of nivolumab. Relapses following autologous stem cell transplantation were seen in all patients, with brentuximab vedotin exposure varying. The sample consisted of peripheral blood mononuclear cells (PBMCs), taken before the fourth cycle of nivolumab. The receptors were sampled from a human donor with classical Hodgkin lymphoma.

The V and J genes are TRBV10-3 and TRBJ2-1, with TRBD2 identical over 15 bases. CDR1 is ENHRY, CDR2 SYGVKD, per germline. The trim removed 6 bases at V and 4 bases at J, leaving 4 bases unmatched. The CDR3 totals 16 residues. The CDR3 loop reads CAIRGTSGGKYNEQFF. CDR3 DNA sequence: TGTGCCATCAGAGGGACTAGCGGGGGGAAATACAATGAGCAGTTCTTC.

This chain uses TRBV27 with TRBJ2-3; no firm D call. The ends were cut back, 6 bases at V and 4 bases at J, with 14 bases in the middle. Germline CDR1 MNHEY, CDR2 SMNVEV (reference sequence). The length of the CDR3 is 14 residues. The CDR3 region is CASRNRNSADTQYF. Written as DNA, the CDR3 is TGTGCCAGCAGGAACCGAAACTCCGCAGATACGCAGTATTTT.

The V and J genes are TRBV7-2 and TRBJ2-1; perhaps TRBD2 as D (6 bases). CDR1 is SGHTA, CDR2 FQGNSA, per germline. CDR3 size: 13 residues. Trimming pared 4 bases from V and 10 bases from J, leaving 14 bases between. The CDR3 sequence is CASSSGTQREQFF. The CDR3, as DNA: TGTGCCAGCAGCTCCGGGACTCAGAGGGAGCAGTTCTTC.

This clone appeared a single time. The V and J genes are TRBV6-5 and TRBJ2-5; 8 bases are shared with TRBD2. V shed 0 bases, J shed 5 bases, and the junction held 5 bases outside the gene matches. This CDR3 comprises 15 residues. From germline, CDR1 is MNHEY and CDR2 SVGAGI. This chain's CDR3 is CASSYSSGDGETQYF. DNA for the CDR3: TGTGCCAGCAGTTACTCTAGCGGGGATGGGGAGACCCAGTACTTC.

The CDR3 DNA follows: TGCAGCGTTGAGGAAGCGCAAGAGACCCAGTACTTC. It is translated as CSVEEAQETQYF. The chain employs TRBV29-1 and TRBJ2-5; D ambiguous. The germline gives CDR1 SQVTM, CDR2 ANQGSEA. CDR3 length: 12 residues. V lost 3 bases, J lost 2 bases, and 7 bases lay in between.

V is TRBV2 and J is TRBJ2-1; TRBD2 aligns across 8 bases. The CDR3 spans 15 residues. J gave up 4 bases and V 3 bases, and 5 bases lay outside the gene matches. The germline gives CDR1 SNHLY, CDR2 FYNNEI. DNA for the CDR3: TGTGCCAGCAGTGACGCGGGGGGTGTGTACAATGAGCAGTTCTTC. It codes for CASSDAGGVYNEQFF.

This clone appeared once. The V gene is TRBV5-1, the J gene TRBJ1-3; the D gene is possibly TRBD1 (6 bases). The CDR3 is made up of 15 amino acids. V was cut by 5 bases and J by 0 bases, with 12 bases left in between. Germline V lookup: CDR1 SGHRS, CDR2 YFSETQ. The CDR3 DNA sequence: TGCGCCAGCAGTCAAGACAGGCCCTCTGGAAACACCATATATTTT. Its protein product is CASSQDRPSGNTIYF.

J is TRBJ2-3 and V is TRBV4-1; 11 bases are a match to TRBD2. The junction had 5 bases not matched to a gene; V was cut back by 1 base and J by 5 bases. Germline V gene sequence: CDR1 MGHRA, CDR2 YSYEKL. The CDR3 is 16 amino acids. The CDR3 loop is CASSQVLAGARDTQYF. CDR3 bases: TGCGCCAGCAGCCAAGTACTAGCGGGGGCGAGAGATACGCAGTATTTT.

This CDR3 reads CASSVGPGATGYTF. CDR3 in DNA: TGTGCCAGCAGCGTAGGGCCGGGGGCCACTGGCTACACCTTC. V gene TRBV9 combines with J gene TRBJ1-2, with D tentatively TRBD1 (6 bases). Between the trimmed V and J ends, which lost 0 bases and 7 bases, there was a span of 13 bases. In germline, CDR1 is SGDLS, CDR2 YYNGEE. The CDR3 covers 14 residues.

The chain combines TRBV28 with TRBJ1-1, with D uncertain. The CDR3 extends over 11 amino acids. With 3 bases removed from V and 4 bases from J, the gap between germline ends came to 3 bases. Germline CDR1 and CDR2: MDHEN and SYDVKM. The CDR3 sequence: CASSFGTEAFF. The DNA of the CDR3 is TGTGCCAGCAGTTTTGGCACTGAAGCTTTCTTT.